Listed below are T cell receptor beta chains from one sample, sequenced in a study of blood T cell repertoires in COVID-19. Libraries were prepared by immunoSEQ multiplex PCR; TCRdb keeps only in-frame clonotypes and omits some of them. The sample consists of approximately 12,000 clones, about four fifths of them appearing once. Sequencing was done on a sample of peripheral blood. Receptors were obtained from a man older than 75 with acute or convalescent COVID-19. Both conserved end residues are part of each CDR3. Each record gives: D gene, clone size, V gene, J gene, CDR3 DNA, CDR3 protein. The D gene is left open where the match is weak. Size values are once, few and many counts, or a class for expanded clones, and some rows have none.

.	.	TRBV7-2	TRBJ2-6	TGTGCCAGCAGCTTAGTCTGGGGGCCGGGGGCCAACGTCCTGACTTTC	CASSLVWGPGANVLTF
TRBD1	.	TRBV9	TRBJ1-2	TGTGCCAGCAGCGTAGGGGACAGGGGCAAAGAGGGCTATGGCTACACCTTC	CASSVGDRGKEGYGYTF
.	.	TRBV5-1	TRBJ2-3	TGCGCCAGCTACATCGGACGGGGTGGCACAGATACGCAGTATTTT	CASYIGRGGTDTQYF
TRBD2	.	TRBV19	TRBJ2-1	TGTGCCAGTAGTAGGACTGCTAGCGGGGGGGCGGCCTACAATGAGCAGTTCTTC	CASSRTASGGAAYNEQFF
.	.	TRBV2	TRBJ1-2	TGTGCCAGCAGTTTACAGGGTACTTTTGGCTACACCTTC	CASSLQGTFGYTF
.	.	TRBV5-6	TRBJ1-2	TGTGCCAGCAGCGCCAGGTCAGGGGACTATGGCTACACCTTC	CASSARSGDYGYTF
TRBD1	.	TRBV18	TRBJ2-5	TGTGCCAGCTCACCATCAGGGGGCGGAGAGACCCAGTACTTC	CASSPSGGGETQYF
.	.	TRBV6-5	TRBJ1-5	TGTGCCAGCAGTACTAGTAGGAGCAATCAGCCCCAGCATTTT	CASSTSRSNQPQHF
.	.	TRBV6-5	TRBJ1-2	TGTGCCAGCAGCCCCGGACACAGCCCTAACTATGGCTACACCTTC	CASSPGHSPNYGYTF
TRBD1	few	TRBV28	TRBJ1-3	TGTGCCACCGGACAGGGAGGAAACACCATATATTTT	CATGQGGNTIYF
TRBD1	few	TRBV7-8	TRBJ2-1	TGTGCCAGCAGCCTAAACCGGGACAGGGTACTCTTC	CASSLNRDRVLF
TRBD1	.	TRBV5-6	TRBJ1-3	TGTGCCAGCAGCCTAAGGGACAGAAGAAACACCATATATTTT	CASSLRDRRNTIYF
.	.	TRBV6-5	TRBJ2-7	TGTGCCAGCAGCCGCGACAGTGTCCTCAGCGAGCAGTACTTC	CASSRDSVLSEQYF
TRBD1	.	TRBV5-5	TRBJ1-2	TGTGCCAGCAGCACAGGGGGGATTAACTATGGCTACACCTTC	CASSTGGINYGYTF
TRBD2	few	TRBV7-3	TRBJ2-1	TGTGCCAGCAGCTTGGGGTCTAGCGGGGGGAAGGGAAATGAGCAGTTCTTC	CASSLGSSGGKGNEQFF
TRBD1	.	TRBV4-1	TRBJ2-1	TGCGCCAGCAGCCAAGATAGGGACAGGTGGAATAATGAGCAGTTCTTC	CASSQDRDRWNNEQFF
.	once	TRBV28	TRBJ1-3	TGTGCCAGCAGTTTGCAGGGGAGGGGAGACACCATATATTTT	CASSLQGRGDTIYF
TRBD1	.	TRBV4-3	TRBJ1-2	TGCGCCAGCAGCCAAGAAACGGGACAGGGTGGCTACACCTTC	CASSQETGQGGYTF
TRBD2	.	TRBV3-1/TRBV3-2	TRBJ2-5	TGTGCCAGCAGCCCCCGACTAGCCCGAGAGACCCAGTACTTC	CASSPRLARETQYF
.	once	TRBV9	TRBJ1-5	TGTGCCAGCAGCGAAACAGGTACCGGCAATCAGCCCCAGCATTTT	CASSETGTGNQPQHF
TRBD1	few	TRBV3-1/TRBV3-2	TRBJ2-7	TGTGCCAGCAGCGCACAGGGGAGCTCCTACGAGCAGTACTTC	CASSAQGSSYEQYF